This section outlines one TCR beta chain sequence together with its context. J gave up 10 bases and V 6 bases, and 8 bases lay outside the gene matches. The CDR3 is made up of 14 amino acids. From germline, CDR1 is MGHDK and CDR2 SYGVNS. These data belong to a study of cytomegalovirus exposure and HLA in healthy donors. The study ran its PCR with 60 Vbeta and 13 Jbeta primers. Sequenced by immunoSEQ multiplex PCR; TCRdb stores in-frame clones only, minus some. Of about 170,000 clones listed, approximately 59% are singletons. This chain connects TRBV25-1 to TRBJ1-6; 8 bases line up with TRBD1. This receptor was identified in a man aged 40-49 years in good health and CMV-seronegative. The sequencing sample was made of PBMCs. CDR3 protein: CASSRTGRDSPLHF. CDR3 in DNA: TGTGCCAGCAGCCGGACAGGGCGAGACTCACCCCTCCACTTT.